The entry below gives a single T cell receptor beta chain sequence along with its context. There are a few counts of this clone. The specificity of this receptor is unknown. Base qualities were left out, and no much larger clone turns up one base away. From cysteine to phenylalanine, the CDR3 is 11 amino acids long. The CDR3 DNA has 33 bases and is translated from base 1. The germline V gene encodes CDR1 MDHEN and CDR2 SYDVKM. Trimming costs V 1 base and J 5 bases, and their ends lie 3 bases apart. Libraries were prepared through the immunoSEQ multiplex PCR assay. For the multiplex PCR, a mixture combining 60 forward primers for TCR Vbeta segments and 13 reverse primers for TCR Jbeta segments was used. Amplification of the CDR3 region of rearranged TCR beta genes was performed with a multiplex PCR assay on genomic DNA. Amplified TCR beta libraries were sequenced as 87-base-pair reads on the Illumina HiSeq System. Per the source publication's procedure: In a later analysis, tens of millions of unique TCR beta chains were counted across the 500 to 850 repertoires, and roughly 11 million of these chains were shared by at least two donors. Raw reads were error-corrected and collapsed into unique sequences with a nearest-neighbor algorithm that merged closely related sequences to remove PCR and sequencing errors. CDR3 sequences were aligned to IMGT reference sequences to assign V, D and J gene segments. For a sequence to be retained, a match of at least six nucleotides to both a V gene segment and a J gene segment was required. A rearrangement counted as productive if the CDR3 had no stop codons and remained in frame with V and J, and every other rearrangement counted as non-productive. Following IMGT convention, CDR3 was defined as the stretch from the second conserved V-encoded cysteine up to the conserved J-encoded phenylalanine. In an earlier analysis of more than 550 of the donors, sequences lacking an unambiguous match to a single V gene segment were excluded. An earlier analysis of 587 of the donors classified V segments as functional when productive rearrangements were above 56.7% and as segregating when the standard deviation between donors was above 5%. A statistical classification framework was developed to diagnose cytomegalovirus status using the catalog of TCR beta chain sequences. In a later analysis, TCR nucleotide sequences were compared against IMGT/GENE-DB human TR gene sequences so that V and J genes could be assigned. Using the TCRdist pipeline, a later analysis assigned CDR3 sequences along with most-parsimonious VDJ recombination scenarios. In a later analysis, each TCR beta chain was defined by its CDR3 amino acid sequence together with its V-gene family, and reads without a unique V-gene family were excluded. To address suspected cross-contamination and a sequencing artifact, a later analysis removed a few hundred highly shared, low-generation-probability nucleotide sequences. A later analysis calculated a clonal expansion index for each public chain from normalized within-repertoire ranks of inferred template counts. Generation probabilities in a later analysis came from a VDJ recombination model fitted to out-of-frame rearrangements, and those results were checked against IGoR. In a later analysis, TCR-TCR, TCR-HLA and TCR-CMV co-occurrence was scored with hypergeometric tests, and a repertoire-size bias correction was applied to TCR pairs. In a later analysis, false discovery rates were estimated by permuting HLA or CMV assignments 20 times. A later analysis grouped co-occurring TCRs with DBSCAN, adding TCRdist sequence similarity when clustering within HLA-allele-positive subsets. For co-occurrence clustering, repertoires with fewer than 30,000 or more than 120,000 public chains were excluded, along with four to six repertoires with anomalous nucleotide sharing. TCRdb's version of the immuneACCESS table is confined to in-frame rearrangements and falls short of the full clone set. An unresolved V gene accounts for under half of the shortfall where checked; the remainder is of unknown origin. Clone size and V and J calls were adopted from that table, with D and trimming inferred from the DNA. The sample contains about 140,000 clones, around 80% of them found a single time. Together, the top ten hold about 1.3% of the sample.

This record belongs to a study of cytomegalovirus exposure and HLA in healthy donors (dated by TCRdb to 2015 to 2018). Describing the broader study: An earlier analysis of 550 to 700 of the donors reported approximately 290 Gb of sequence data and roughly 110 million unique TCR beta sequences from some 180 million T cells. Of the approximately 370 genotyped donors, 81% were placed in the genetic ancestry cluster associated with self-reported Caucasian donors. Along with the 666-subject first cohort, a separate validation cohort of 120 different subjects was used. Among approximately 370 genotyped donors of the cohort, an average of approximately 200,000 unique TCR beta nucleotide sequences was sequenced per donor, of which about 18% were non-productive. All discovery cohort repertoires had been generated using a single sequencing platform. HLA typing included class I and class II loci at four-digit resolution. The study was designed to test whether signatures of past pathogen exposure could be identified by cataloging public T cell receptors. Donor age, sex, ethnicity and CMV serostatus were compiled together with the repertoire data. In a later analysis, previously published TCR beta repertoires from 550 to 700 donors were re-analyzed and high-resolution HLA genotyping was added so that TCR occurrence patterns could be studied. An early release covering more than 500 HLA-typed donors comprised about 320 gigabases of sequencing data and approximately 80 million unique TCR sequences. To predict cytomegalovirus infection status, the study combined high-throughput TCR immunosequencing, statistical association of individual TCRs with disease status, and machine learning. To decide whether each TCR beta V gene segment behaved as functional or pseudogenic, an earlier analysis of fewer than 750 of the donors relied on high-throughput TCR beta sequencing. Rather than drawing on any new phenotypic data, the later analysis identified candidate immune exposures from TCR beta sequences and the way those sequences occurred across donors. The number of donors typed differed by locus, with 629-630 for A, B, C, DRB1 and DQB1, 522 for DQA1, about 610 for DPA1, and around 460 for DPB1. Genome-wide SNP genotypes for about 65% of the roughly 670 donors were used in a later genetic analysis, which treated that subset as a discovery cohort. A handful of DR-DQ haplotypes were handled as single units for association and clustering because linkage in the cohort was strong. Using immunosequencing, the study profiled T cell repertoires from 666 subjects and related those repertoires to cytomegalovirus serostatus.

The paper as a whole reports these results and caveats: Sequencing depth was assumed to be roughly uniform across donors in the presence/absence analyses, though that assumption may not hold. Specific HLA alleles were associated with 16,951 TCR beta sequences at a false discovery rate of 0.05 in a later analysis. HLA typing was unavailable for some donors at each locus, so association tests used only the typed subset. In a later analysis, HLA-associated TCR beta chains showed more clonal expansion and lower generation probabilities than non-associated chains that were equally common. A later analysis reported that several top co-occurrence clusters appeared linked to parvovirus B19, influenza, CMV and Epstein-Barr virus. The authors suggested that the approach could potentially be generalized to other disease states and immunological phenotypes. Strong co-occurrence of HLA alleles, especially DR and DQ, made assigning TCR associations to individual alleles difficult. In both the original and validation cohorts, the classifier was reported to diagnose cytomegalovirus status with high specificity and sensitivity. Some IMGT-functional V segments, including TRBV6-2 and TRBV6-3, could not be told apart with the 87-base-pair reads, so those segments were excluded. Because counts were too low, about 18 rarely observed V segments, including chromosome 9 orphons, were excluded from the earlier analysis of under 650 of the donors. In a later analysis, most CMV-associated TCR beta chains were found to appear HLA-restricted, with HLA associations seemingly driven largely by CMV exposure. In vitro tests confirmed that three of the cytomegalovirus-associated TCR beta chains recognize cytomegalovirus antigens. Only TCR beta chains were sequenced in this cohort, and the absence of alpha or paired-chain data limited detectable features. A later genetic analysis associated a missense DCLRE1C variant with V-gene and J-gene trimming of TCR beta chains, and an independent cohort replicated the association. According to a later genetic analysis, donors in an Asian-associated ancestry cluster had fewer N-insertions in productive TCRs than the roughly 670-donor mean. The only immune exposure information available for the cohort was CMV serostatus. An earlier analysis of approximately 500 of the donors showed that most TCR beta V segments appeared in productive rearrangements either about 90% or about 30% of the time, which broadly matched IMGT annotations. A further reported finding was that TCR beta sequences accurately predicted the HLA-A and HLA-B alleles for most subjects in the first cohort. According to a later analysis, TCR association rates differed among HLA loci, with DRB1 alleles showing the most associated TCRs and HLA-C alleles showing the fewest. While some public TCRs were present in many individuals, most TCR sequences turned up only very rarely across donors. Correlated functional status among segregating V segments might be attributable to linkage disequilibrium, but an unknown experimental factor could not be ruled out. The study gave a list of over 150 TCR beta chains associated with cytomegalovirus. The sequencing pipeline was judged likely to have produced a cluster of highly shared sequence variants as a technical artifact.

The cohort was made up of 650 to 700 healthy bone marrow donors. At the time of sampling, all cohort members were nominally healthy, though unrecorded immune exposures were likely present. The donor was CMV seronegative and was included in the group of about 350 seronegative cohort members. Each donor provided a peripheral blood sample, and peripheral blood mononuclear cells were used for TCR beta sequencing. Genomic DNA was extracted from the blood cell samples with the Qiagen DNeasy Blood Extraction Kit. The V and J segments used are TRBV28 and TRBJ2-7, with the D gene not clear enough to name. The clonotype originates from a female donor in good health and CMV-seronegative. The sequencing sample was made of PBMCs. The DNA sequence reads TGTGCCAGCAGTTTATTCAACGAGCAGTACTTC. Translation gives CASSLFNEQYF.